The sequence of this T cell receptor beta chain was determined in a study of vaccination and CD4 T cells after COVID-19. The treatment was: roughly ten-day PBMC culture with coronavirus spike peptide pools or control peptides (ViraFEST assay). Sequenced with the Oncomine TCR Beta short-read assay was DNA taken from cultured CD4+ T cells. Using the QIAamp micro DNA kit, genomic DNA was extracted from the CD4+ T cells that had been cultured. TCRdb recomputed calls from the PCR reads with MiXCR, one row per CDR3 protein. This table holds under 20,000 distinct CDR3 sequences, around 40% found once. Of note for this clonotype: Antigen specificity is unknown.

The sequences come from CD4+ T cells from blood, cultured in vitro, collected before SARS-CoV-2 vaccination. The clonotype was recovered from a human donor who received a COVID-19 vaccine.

The CDR3 DNA sequence: TGTGCCAGCTCACCGATCAACCGGGACCCGGGGACCCAGTACTTC. This translates into CASSPINRDPGTQYF. This chain links TRBV18 with TRBJ2-5; D tentatively fits TRBD1 or TRBD2 (5 bases each). The CDR3 runs 15 residues. The germline V and J ends were trimmed by 3 bases and 7 bases, with 18 bases remaining between them. The V gene's germline CDR1 is KGHSH and CDR2 LQKENI.